The sequence of this TCR beta chain was determined in a study of OX40 agonist ivuxolimab in advanced cancers. Study outcomes and limitations: At doses 0.1 to 3.0 mg/kg, CD4+ and CD8+ clones expanded. CD8+ T cells averaged more expanded clones than CD4+.

This table comes from immunoSEQ multiplex PCR, and its TCRdb copy is limited to in-frame clones, with some not included. The table shows more than 45,000 clones, with 92% occurring only once. CDR1 is MGHRA and CDR2 is YSYEKL in the germline V gene. V gave up 4 bases and J gave up 5 bases; unmatched junction bases: 7. There are 15 residues in the CDR3. A word on this clone: Its matching antigen is unknown.

The chain carries TRBV4-1 and TRBJ2-5; 10 bases line up with TRBD2. Sequences were derived from CD4+ or CD8+ T cells sorted from blood, sampled in a trial of the OX40 agonist ivuxolimab. This TCR came from an adult with an advanced solid tumor such as melanoma, head and neck, liver or kidney cancer. CDR3 amino acids: CASSPSLAGAETQYF. The CDR3 DNA sequence: TGCGCCAGCAGCCCCTCGCTAGCGGGGGCGGAGACCCAGTACTTC.